Listed below are T cell receptor beta chains from one sample, sequenced in a study of Tregs in tolerant kidney transplant recipients. Sequenced by immunoSEQ multiplex PCR; TCRdb stores in-frame clones only, minus some. The repertoire consists of roughly 52,000 clones, with roughly nine tenths occurring once and the leading ten covering 13% to 15%. This material consisted of CD8+ T cells from blood (PBMCs), taken 24 months after the transplant. The origin of the receptors is a human patient who received a combined kidney and bone marrow transplant. Some T cells may be transferred from the graft donor. CDR3s include the opening cysteine and the closing phenylalanine or tryptophan. A D gene is named only where the DNA matches it firmly. Size is stated for part of the rows, as once, few or many counts, or as a class when the clone is expanded.

abundance | len | d_gene | j_gene | v_gene | CDR3nt | CDR3aa
NA | 14 | TRBD1 | TRBJ2-7 | TRBV7-9 | TGTGCCAGCAGCTTCGGACAGGGTTCCTACGAGCAGTACTTC | CASSFGQGSYEQYF
NA | 16 | TRBD2 | TRBJ2-7 | TRBV6-6 | TGTGCCAGCAGTTACCTGGCGGGGGAGGGCTCCTACGAGCAGTACTTC | CASSYLAGEGSYEQYF
few | 15 | NA | TRBJ2-7 | TRBV10-3 | TGTGCCATCAGTGAGTCGATTGGGGCCCTCGTCGAGCAGTACTTC | CAISESIGALVEQYF
NA | 14 | TRBD1 | TRBJ2-7 | TRBV5-1 | TGCGCCAGCAGCCCAGGGACAGGGAGCTACGAGCAGTACTTC | CASSPGTGSYEQYF
NA | 14 | NA | TRBJ1-2 | TRBV28 | TGTGCCAGCAGCCCGGGACACTACTTCTATGGCTACACCTTC | CASSPGHYFYGYTF
NA | 13 | NA | TRBJ2-7 | TRBV5-6 | TGTGCCAGCAGCTTGCCAGGGTTCTACGAGCAGTACTTC | CASSLPGFYEQYF
once | 15 | TRBD1 | TRBJ2-7 | TRBV5-1 | TGCGCCAGCAGCATCGGGACAGGGGGACCCTACGAGCAGTACTTC | CASSIGTGGPYEQYF
NA | 13 | NA | TRBJ2-7 | TRBV9 | TGTGCCAGCAGCGTACGACTATCCTACGAGCAGTACTTC | CASSVRLSYEQYF
NA | 15 | TRBD1 | TRBJ2-7 | TRBV7-9 | TGTGCCAGCAGCAATAGAGGACAGGGGGCAGATGAGCAGTACTTC | CASSNRGQGADEQYF
NA | 15 | TRBD1 | TRBJ2-7 | TRBV10-3 | TGTGCCATTAGACCCGGGACAGCAAAAGATTACGAGCAGTACTTC | CAIRPGTAKDYEQYF
NA | 16 | NA | TRBJ2-7 | TRBV5-4 | TGTGCCAGCAGCTTGGACGGTAAGGGGCGGAGCTACGAGCAGTACTTC | CASSLDGKGRSYEQYF
NA | 17 | NA | TRBJ1-2 | TRBV6-1 | TGTGCCAGCAGTGATCCGGGACAAGGGGGTGCGAACTATGGCTACACCTTC | CASSDPGQGGANYGYTF
NA | 14 | TRBD2 | TRBJ2-5 | TRBV7-9 | TGTGCCAGCAGCCCTAGCGGGAGGGCCGAGACCCAGTACTTC | CASSPSGRAETQYF
NA | 17 | NA | TRBJ2-4 | TRBV4-3 | TGCGCCAGCAGCCAATGGGAGAGACATCTAGCCAAAAACATTCAGTACTTC | CASSQWERHLAKNIQYF
NA | 14 | TRBD1 | TRBJ1-1 | TRBV28 | TGTGCCAGCAGATGGACAGGCCTGAACACTGAAGCTTTCTTT | CASRWTGLNTEAFF
NA | 13 | NA | TRBJ2-7 | TRBV5-4 | TGTGCCAGCAGCCCGACTAGGACGGGCGAGCAGTACTTC | CASSPTRTGEQYF
once | 18 | TRBD2 | TRBJ2-3 | TRBV6-1 | TGTGCCAGCAGTGAATGGAGTAGCGGGGGGGCTCGCACAGATACGCAGTATTTT | CASSEWSSGGARTDTQYF
NA | 16 | TRBD2 | TRBJ2-7 | TRBV6-6 | TGTGCCAGCAGTGACTGGTTAGCGGGACATCCCTACGAGCAGTACTTC | CASSDWLAGHPYEQYF
NA | 13 | NA | TRBJ1-2 | TRBV2 | TGTGCCAGCAGATACAGGGTATCGGATGGCTACACCTTC | CASRYRVSDGYTF
NA | 13 | TRBD2 | TRBJ2-3 | TRBV2 | TGTGCCAGAGCAGATAGCGGGGCAGATACGCAGTATTTT | CARADSGADTQYF
NA | 19 | NA | TRBJ1-1 | TRBV27 | TGTGCCAGCAGCAATCAGGGCTGGGGAAGGGGTAATACGGACACTGAAGCTTTCTTT | CASSNQGWGRGNTDTEAFF
NA | 14 | TRBD2 | TRBJ2-1 | TRBV6-1 | TGTGCCAGCAGCCTAGCGGGAGTGCTGAATGAGCAGTTCTTC | CASSLAGVLNEQFF